This T cell receptor (beta chain) was retrieved from a study of cytomegalovirus exposure and HLA in healthy donors. General observations from the study: TCR beta chains numbering some 160 were designated cytomegalovirus-associated.

This clone has more than one count but fewer than ten. Its antigen is currently unknown. PCR amplification relied on 60 Vbeta primers (plus 13 Jbeta primers). Profiling relied on immunoSEQ multiplex PCR, and the TCRdb table lists in-frame clones only, not all of them. Of about 130,000 clones in the sample, approximately 80% were seen once. This receptor was identified in a woman in her 40s in good health and CMV-seropositive. The sequenced sample was PBMCs.

The DNA of the CDR3 is TGTGCCAGCAGTTTCGCGGGAGAACACGAGCAGTACTTC. It encodes CASSFAGEHEQYF. The chain recombines TRBV28 with TRBJ2-5; TRBD2 matches at 7 bases. The DNA end favors TRBJ2-7, so the J call may be wrong. CDR1 is MDHEN, CDR2 SYDVKM, per germline. This CDR3 is built from 13 residues.